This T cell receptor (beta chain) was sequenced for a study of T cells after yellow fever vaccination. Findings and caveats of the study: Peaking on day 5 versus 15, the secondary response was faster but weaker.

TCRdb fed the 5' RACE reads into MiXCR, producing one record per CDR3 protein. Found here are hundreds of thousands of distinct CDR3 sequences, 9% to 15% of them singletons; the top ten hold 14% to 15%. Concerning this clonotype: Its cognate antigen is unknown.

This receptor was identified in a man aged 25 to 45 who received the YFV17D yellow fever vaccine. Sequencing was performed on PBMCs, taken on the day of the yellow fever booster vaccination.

For the CDR3, the DNA is TGCGCCAGCAGCCAAGAGCCCGTAGGGGGCAGGGGCACTGAAGCTTTCTTT. The encoded protein is CASSQEPVGGRGTEAFF. The V and J genes are TRBV4-1 and TRBJ1-1; TRBD1 matches 7 bases. The germline V gene encodes CDR1 MGHRA and CDR2 YSYEKL. This CDR3 comprises 17 residues. J was trimmed by 4 bases and V by 0 bases; bases with no gene match: 11.